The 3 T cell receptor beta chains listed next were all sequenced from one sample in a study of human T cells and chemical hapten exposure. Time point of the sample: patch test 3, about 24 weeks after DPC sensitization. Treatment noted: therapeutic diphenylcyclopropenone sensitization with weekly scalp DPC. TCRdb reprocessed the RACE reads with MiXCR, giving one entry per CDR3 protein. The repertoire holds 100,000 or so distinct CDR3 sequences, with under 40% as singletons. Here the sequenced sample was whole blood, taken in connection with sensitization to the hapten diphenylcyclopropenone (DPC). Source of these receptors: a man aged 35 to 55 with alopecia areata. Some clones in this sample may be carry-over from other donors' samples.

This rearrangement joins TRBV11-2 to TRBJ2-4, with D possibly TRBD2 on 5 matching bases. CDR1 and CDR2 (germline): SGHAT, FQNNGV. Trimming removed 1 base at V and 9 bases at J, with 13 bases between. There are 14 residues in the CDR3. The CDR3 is CASSLGLVTSIQYF. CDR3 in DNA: TGTGCCAGCAGCTTAGGACTCGTTACTAGCATTCAGTACTTC.

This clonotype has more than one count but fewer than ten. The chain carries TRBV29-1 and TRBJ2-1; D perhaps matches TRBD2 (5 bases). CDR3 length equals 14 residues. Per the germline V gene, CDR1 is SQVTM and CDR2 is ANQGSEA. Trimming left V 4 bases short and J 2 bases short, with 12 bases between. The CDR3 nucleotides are TGCAGCGTTGTAGAAAAACTAGCCTACAATGAGCAGTTCTTC. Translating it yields CSVVEKLAYNEQFF.

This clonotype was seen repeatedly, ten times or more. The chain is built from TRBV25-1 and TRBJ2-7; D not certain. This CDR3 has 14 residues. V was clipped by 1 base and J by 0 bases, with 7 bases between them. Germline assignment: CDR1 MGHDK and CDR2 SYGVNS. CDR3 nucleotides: TGTGCCAGCAGTGAATCAAGGAACTCCTACGAGCAGTACTTC. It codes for CASSESRNSYEQYF.